The present T cell receptor beta chain was sequenced within a study of response to subunit inactivated influenza vaccine. Study outcomes and limitations: The study's authors posited that every seasonal influenza vaccination enlists few new T cells.

This clonotype was counted at least ten times. What it recognizes is unknown. Germline V gene data show CDR1 as LGHDT and CDR2 as YNNKEL (reference sequence). V lost 0 bases and J lost 9, with 18 bases in between. This CDR3 has 16 residues. TCRdb called the RT-PCR reads again in MiXCR, with one record for every CDR3 protein. The sample yields hundreds of thousands of distinct CDR3 sequences, 6.5% to 8% seen once. The V and J genes are TRBV3-1 and TRBJ2-1; no clear D. The origin of this receptor is a man in his fifties or sixties who received an inactivated influenza vaccine. Sequencing used PBMCs from blood, obtained roughly 24 months after vaccination. The CDR3 DNA sequence: TGTGCCAGCAGCCAAGATTGGGCTATAGGTGGCTCTGAGCAGTTCTTC. Translating it yields CASSQDWAIGGSEQFF.